This T cell receptor (beta chain) came from a study of blood T cell repertoires in COVID-19 (dated by TCRdb to the early 2020s). The study in broad terms: Samples from collaborators originated in the United States, Italy and Spain and spanned both the acute and convalescent phases of COVID-19. The prospective study material was composed of cDNA or gDNA derived from T cells, B-cell-depleted T cells, or PBMCs. Deeply sampled blood TCRbeta repertoires from subjects exposed to, actively infected with, or recovered from COVID-19 were included in the dataset. The repertoires were released in a freely available public database intended as a resource for research on the immune response to SARS-CoV-2. The samples were drawn from two sources: the first 160 participants of the ongoing ImmuneRACE study, and over 1,000 subjects contributed by 6 global collaborators. Nearly every sample came with metadata listing a de-identified subject ID, COVID-19 status, age in years and sex. Where HLA class I and class II types were available, the types were taken from metadata supplied by the sample provider, not from assay-based typing. The research as a whole found: How much clinical and demographic metadata was included differed by source and by participant, and the metadata was provided uncurated.

As concerns this clone: Its cognate antigen has yet to be identified. One base away there is no much larger clone; base qualities are not given.

The immunoSEQ Assay, a bias-controlled multiplex PCR, was used to amplify TCRbeta CDR3 regions from genomic DNA. Per the source publication's procedure: The number of nucleated cells in each sample was estimated by amplification of reference gene primers within the assay. To quantify the absolute abundance of each unique TCRbeta CDR3 rearrangement, sequence reads were collapsed and filtered. Productive Simpson clonality was computed per sample as the square root of Simpson's diversity index over productive rearrangements. The source is immuneACCESS, and TCRdb retained only in-frame sequences with V and J called. Part of the clones is not carried over; for the studies checked, unresolved V genes explain less than half of this, and the remainder is unexplained. V and J calls plus clone size are reproduced from that table; the DNA served to infer D and trimming. For this sample the table gives fewer than 450,000 clones, of which 91% were detected only once. The ten largest account for roughly 3.5% of the sample.

The germline V gene yields MNHEY for CDR1 and SVGAGI for CDR2. V is trimmed back by 2 bases and J by 14 bases, and the junction contains 9 bases that no gene match accounts for. Measured from the cysteine to the phenylalanine, the CDR3 is 13 residues long. Here the CDR3 DNA is all that survives: 39 bases in frame from base 1. A second Seattle source provided samples from volunteer blood donors who had recovered from COVID-19. Each collaborating institution followed its own protocols to collect whole blood in K2EDTA tubes. For TCRbeta analysis, collaborators shipped samples as frozen whole blood, isolated PBMCs, or DNA extracted from either of those sample types.

Sequencing was carried out using peripheral blood. The rearranged chain carries TRBV6-5 and TRBJ2-3; 8 bases in the middle match TRBD2. The clonotype comes from a woman younger than 35 who had recovered from COVID-19. The nucleotides are TGTGCCAGCAGTTACGGTGGGACGGGAGGGTGGTATTTT. It translates to CASSYGGTGGWYF.